A single sample gave rise to the 14 T cell receptor beta chains below, sequenced in a study of blood T cell repertoires in COVID-19. The data were produced by immunoSEQ multiplex PCR, yet TCRdb's version contains in-frame clones alone and is incomplete. The profile shows almost 250,000 clones, about 89% of them singletons. Source material: PBMCs or T cells enriched from blood (not recorded which). The receptors originated from a woman aged 25 to 39 who had recovered from COVID-19.

The genes are TRBV18 and TRBJ1-5; 9 nucleotides match TRBD1. This CDR3 region has 16 residues. The V segment lost 5 bases and the J segment 2 bases; nucleotides outside the gene matches: 7. Germline lookup yields CDR1 KGHSH and CDR2 LQKENI. Here the CDR3 DNA reads TGTGCCAGCTCATCGACAGGGGGTCGAGGCAATCAGCCCCAGCATTTT. Its translation: CASSSTGGRGNQPQHF.

This clone has only one observation. The chain combines TRBV30 with TRBJ2-1; 7 bases line up with TRBD2. This CDR3 region has 16 residues. V lost 4 bases to trimming and J lost 9 bases; unmatched junction nucleotides: 18. CDR1 and CDR2 (germline): GTSNPN, SVGIG (reference sequence). CDR3 protein: CAWNLLGRERDTEQFF. As DNA, the CDR3 is TGTGCCTGGAATTTACTTGGGCGGGAGCGGGATACTGAGCAGTTCTTC. The full variable domain, completed using reference TRBV30 and TRBJ2-1, is SQTIHQWPATLVQPVGSPLSLECTVEGTSNPNLYWYRQAAGRGLQLLFYSVGIGQISSEVPQNLSASRPQDRQFILSSKKLLLSDSGFYLCAWNLLGRERDTEQFFGPGTRLTVL.

There are many counts of this clone. The chain recombines TRBV3-1 (or the pseudogene TRBV3-2) with TRBJ1-1; D may be TRBD1 (5 bases). The CDR3 contains 14 residues. V lost 1 base and J lost 1, with 7 bases in between. Germline loops: CDR1 LGHDT, CDR2 YNNKEL (reference sequence). The CDR3 sequence: CASSQGQRNTEAFF. The CDR3, as DNA: TGTGCCAGCAGCCAAGGACAGAGGAACACTGAAGCTTTCTTT.

The chain has TRBV7-2 and TRBJ2-7, with D maybe TRBD1 (6 bases). Trimming took off 1 base at V and 4 bases at J, with 17 bases between the two ends. The CDR3 has 16 amino acids. Germline V gene data show CDR1 as SGHTA and CDR2 as FQGNSA. CDR3 in amino acids: CASSLVGQSIRYEQYF. For the CDR3, the DNA is TGTGCCAGCAGCTTAGTTGGACAGAGCATACGTTACGAGCAGTACTTC.

The rearrangement uses TRBV19 and TRBJ1-1, with 7 bases aligning to TRBD1. The CDR3 spans 15 residues. V lost 3 bases, J lost 1 base, and 5 bases stayed unmatched. Germline V gene data show CDR1 as LNHDA and CDR2 as SQIVND (reference sequence). CDR3 region: CASSMGDSRNTEAFF. DNA for the CDR3: TGTGCCAGTAGTATGGGGGACAGCCGGAACACTGAAGCTTTCTTT.

The rearrangement uses TRBV6-5 and TRBJ2-7; 9 bases agree with TRBD2. The length of the CDR3 is 15 residues. The germline V gene has CDR1 MNHEY and CDR2 SVGAGI. The V gene end was trimmed by 6 bases and the J gene end by 0 bases; junction bases not matched to a gene: 6. CDR3 protein: CASSVAGESSYEQYF. As DNA, the CDR3 is TGTGCCAGCAGCGTAGCGGGAGAGTCCTCCTACGAGCAGTACTTC.

The J gene is TRBJ2-7, the V gene TRBV28, with D unclear. Trimming took off 8 bases at V and 2 bases at J, with 13 bases between the two ends. The CDR3 has 13 amino acids. Germline V gives CDR1 MDHEN, CDR2 SYDVKM. The CDR3 reads CASGPPNPYEQYF. The DNA for the CDR3 is TGTGCCAGCGGGCCCCCAAACCCCTACGAGCAGTACTTC.

The chain is built from TRBV19 and TRBJ2-1, with 7 bases lining up with TRBD1. J lost 4 bases, V lost 5 bases, and 14 bases had no gene match. This CDR3 is built from 17 residues. Germline values: CDR1 LNHDA, CDR2 SQIVND (reference sequence). CDR3 bases: TGTGCCAGTAGTCTTACCGCTGAACAGGGGCTGTACAATGAGCAGTTCTTC. This gives the protein CASSLTAEQGLYNEQFF. The full variable domain, its missing parts supplied by reference TRBV19 and TRBJ2-1, is DGGITQSPKYLFRKEGQNVTLSCEQNLNHDAMYWYRQDPGQGLRLIYYSQIVNDFQKGDIAEGYSVSREKKESFPLTVTSAQKNPTAFYLCASSLTAEQGLYNEQFFGPGTRLTVL.

J is TRBJ2-2 and V is TRBV5-6; 11 nucleotides agree with TRBD2. Losses at the gene ends were 4 bases for V and 4 bases for J; bases not matched to a gene: 6. This CDR3 has 16 amino acids. CDR1 and CDR2 (germline): SGHDT, YYEEEE. The CDR3, as DNA: TGTGCCAGCAGCAGGGTAGCGGGAGGGACCACCGGGGAGCTGTTTTTT. The encoded protein is CASSRVAGGTTGELFF.

This rearrangement joins TRBV5-6 to TRBJ2-2; 13 bases match TRBD2. Per germline, CDR1 SGHDT and CDR2 YYEEEE. With 4 bases clipped from V and 2 bases from J, the junction kept 11 bases outside the gene matches. The CDR3 is 19 amino acids. The DNA of the CDR3 is TGTGCCAGCAGCGCCGGACTAGCGGGAGTACAATACAACACCGGGGAGCTGTTTTTT. Amino acid sequence: CASSAGLAGVQYNTGELFF.

V usage is TRBV19 and J usage is TRBJ1-2, with 12 bases matching TRBD1. There are 16 residues in the CDR3. V shed 5 bases and J 7 bases; nucleotides not matched to a gene: 11. The germline gives CDR1 LNHDA, CDR2 SQIVND (reference sequence). As DNA, the CDR3 is TGTGCCAGTAGTTTCCCGGGACAGGGGGCGCGTGGTGGCTACACCTTC. Encoded protein: CASSFPGQGARGGYTF.

This clone has only one observation. The chain couples TRBV28 to TRBJ2-1; 11 nucleotides match TRBD1. The CDR3 consists of 16 residues. Trimming took 3 bases from V and 7 from J; bases not matched to a gene: 8. Looked up from germline, CDR1 is MDHEN and CDR2 is SYDVKM. The CDR3 protein is CASSFVGQGARNEQFF. The CDR3 nucleotides are TGTGCCAGCAGTTTCGTAGGACAGGGGGCTCGGAATGAGCAGTTCTTC.

The chain has TRBV25-1 and TRBJ1-1; 10 nucleotides line up with TRBD1. Germline V gene lookup returns CDR1 MGHDK and CDR2 SYGVNS. The CDR3 runs 15 residues. Trimming removed 6 bases from V and 6 bases from J; junction bases left unmatched: 10. Here the CDR3 DNA reads TGTGCCAGCAGACAATCGACAGGGGGCTCCGCTGAAGCTTTCTTT. Its protein is CASRQSTGGSAEAFF.

The table lists this clone with a count of one. The rearrangement links TRBV21-1 to TRBJ2-4; whether TRBD2, the table's D call, matches the DNA was not checked. TRBV21-1 is a pseudogene segment. The CDR3 covers 18 residues. Written as DNA, the CDR3 is TGTGCCAGCAGCAAGGAGAACGGGTTCGAGGCTTGGCTGAACATTCAGTACTTC. It is translated as CASSKENGFEAWLNIQYF.